A selection of T cell receptor beta chains follows, all from one sample in a study of control samples from healthy donors and cancer patients. This table comes from immunoSEQ multiplex PCR, and its TCRdb copy is limited to in-frame clones, with some not included. Among over 85,000 clones listed, approximately 95% were seen once. The sequencing sample was made of blood. The receptors originated from a young woman in good health. Both conserved end residues are part of each CDR3. A D gene is named only where the DNA matches it firmly. Not all rows give a size; the values are once, few, many and, for expanded clones, a class.

d_call	clone_size	v_call	j_call	cdr3_nt	cdr3_aa
TRBD2	-	TRBV2	TRBJ2-1	TGTGCCAGCACGAGGGCGGGGGGATACAATGAGCAGTTCTTC	CASTRAGGYNEQFF
-	-	TRBV29-1	TRBJ1-2	TGCAGCGTTGAGCCCAGGACAGCTAACTATGGCTACACCTTC	CSVEPRTANYGYTF
-	-	TRBV21-1	TRBJ2-7	TGTGCCAGCAGCAAAGCGCTTTGGACAGGGGGCCACGAGCAGTACTTC	CASSKALWTGGHEQYF
-	-	TRBV11-2	TRBJ2-5	TGTGCCAGCAGCTTAGGTGGAGGGCGTGAGGAGACCCAGTACTTC	CASSLGGGREETQYF
-	-	TRBV10-1	TRBJ2-1	TGCGCCAGCAGCCCCCACGGGAGAGGCTACAATGAGCAGTTCTTC	CASSPHGRGYNEQFF
TRBD2	-	TRBV5-5	TRBJ2-7	TGTGCCAGCAGCCCGCCGGGACTAGCGGGGGGTCTTGAGCAGTACTTC	CASSPPGLAGGLEQYF
TRBD2	-	TRBV5-1	TRBJ2-3	TGCGCCAGCAGCAGTAATCTAGCGGGGGCTAGCACAGATACGCAGTATTTT	CASSSNLAGASTDTQYF
-	-	TRBV28	TRBJ2-1	TGTGCCAGCAGGGGAGACAGTGGGGAGGTTGGGTTCTTC	CASRGDSGEVGFF
-	-	TRBV7-2	TRBJ1-1	TGTGCCAGCAGCTTATTATCTGGACCTGGGGCCACTGAAGCTTTCTTT	CASSLLSGPGATEAFF
TRBD2	-	TRBV20-1	TRBJ2-2	TGCAGTGCTAGTAGCGGGGTCACCGGGGAGCTGTTTTTT	CSASSGVTGELFF
-	-	TRBV11-2	TRBJ1-1	TGTGCCAGCAGCCCCATGAACACTGAAGCTTTCTTT	CASSPMNTEAFF
TRBD1	-	TRBV5-1	TRBJ1-4	TGCGCCAGCAGCCTGGACAGGGGTGGTACTAATGAAAAACTGTTTTTT	CASSLDRGGTNEKLFF
-	-	TRBV5-1	TRBJ1-1	TGCGCCAGCAGTCGCACGTACATGAACACTGAAGCTTTCTTT	CASSRTYMNTEAFF
-	once	TRBV14	TRBJ1-5	TGTGCCAGCAGCCAAGACAGAAATCAGCCCCAGCATTTT	CASSQDRNQPQHF
-	-	TRBV10-3	TRBJ1-1	TGTGCCATCAGTCAAAACACTGAAGCTTTCTTT	CAISQNTEAFF
-	-	TRBV7-2	TRBJ2-5	TGTGCCAGCAGCTTTGGCGGAGAGACCCAGTACTTC	CASSFGGETQYF
TRBD2	few	TRBV7-2	TRBJ2-7	TGTGCCAGCAGCTCCTATTCGGGAGGGCCCTACGAGCAGTACTTC	CASSSYSGGPYEQYF
-	-	TRBV2	TRBJ1-5	TGTGCCAGCAGGGGCAGGGAGGCTCAGCCCCAGCATTTT	CASRGREAQPQHF
-	few	TRBV12-3/TRBV12-4	TRBJ1-2	TGTGCCAGCAGTTTAGGGGGTTCCTATGGCTACACCTTC	CASSLGGSYGYTF
-	-	TRBV21-1	TRBJ1-5	TGTGCCAGCAGCAAAGGGGCAGGGGAGGAGGGTCAGCATTTT	CASSKGAGEEGQHF
-	-	TRBV3-1/TRBV3-2	TRBJ2-5	TGTGCCAGCAGCCAAGGATTTAGCCAAGAGACCCAGTACTTC	CASSQGFSQETQYF
-	-	TRBV6-5	TRBJ1-3	TGTGCCAGCAGTACGGGTATTAGTGGAAACACCATATATTTT	CASSTGISGNTIYF
-	-	TRBV2	TRBJ2-1	TGTGCCAGCAATGGGGGCCCTCACAATGAGCAGTTCTTC	CASNGGPHNEQFF
TRBD2	-	TRBV23-1	TRBJ2-2	TGCGCCAGCAGTTCCCCGGGTGGGACTAGCGGGAGGGTCGGGGAGCTGTTTTTT	CASSSPGGTSGRVGELFF
-	-	TRBV19	TRBJ1-1	TGTGCCAGTAGTCCAGTGGGGGAGACTGAAGCTTTCTTT	CASSPVGETEAFF
-	-	TRBV19	TRBJ2-2	TGTGCCAGCGCCCAGGGGTACACCGGGGAGCTGTTTTTT	CASAQGYTGELFF
TRBD1	once	TRBV12-3/TRBV12-4	TRBJ2-7	TGTGCCAGCAGTTCACAGGGGGTCGACGAGCAGTACTTC	CASSSQGVDEQYF
-	-	TRBV20-1	TRBJ1-1	TGCAGTGCGAGTCCTCATCCCCAGAACACTGAAGCTTTCTTT	CSASPHPQNTEAFF
TRBD1	-	TRBV5-5	TRBJ2-1	TGTGCCAGCAGCCCCGTTTCCGGGACAGGGGGCGTCTACAATGAGCAGTTCTTC	CASSPVSGTGGVYNEQFF
-	-	TRBV6-6	TRBJ1-5	TGTGCCAGCAGTTACTTTCGAGGGTTGGATGATCAGCCCCAGCATTTT	CASSYFRGLDDQPQHF
TRBD1	-	TRBV6-2/TRBV6-3	TRBJ2-5	TGTGCCAGCAGTCGGACAGGGGTGCAAGAGACCCAGTACTTC	CASSRTGVQETQYF
TRBD2	-	TRBV27	TRBJ2-1	TGTGCCAGCAGCCCGACTAGCGGGAGTCTCTACAATGAGCAGTTCTTC	CASSPTSGSLYNEQFF
TRBD1	-	TRBV7-2	TRBJ2-3	TGTGCCAGCAGCTCAAGACAGGGGAGTACAGATACGCAGTATTTT	CASSSRQGSTDTQYF
-	-	TRBV7-2	TRBJ1-2	TGTGCCAGCAGCCTCCCTGATACAGGCCTTAACTATGGCTACACCTTC	CASSLPDTGLNYGYTF
-	-	TRBV2	TRBJ1-1	TGTGCCAGCAGTGAAGCCCGAAGTATGAACACTGAAGCTTTCTTT	CASSEARSMNTEAFF
-	-	TRBV29-1	TRBJ2-2	TGCAGCGCAATACAGGGTAACACCGGGGAGCTGTTTTTT	CSAIQGNTGELFF
TRBD2	-	TRBV11-2	TRBJ2-3	TGTGCCAGCAGCTCGGGACTAGAGCCCACAGATACGCAGTATTTT	CASSSGLEPTDTQYF
TRBD2	-	TRBV3-1/TRBV3-2	TRBJ2-7	TGTGCCAGCGGTATAGCGGGAGATCACGAGCAGTACTTC	CASGIAGDHEQYF
-	-	TRBV7-8	TRBJ1-1	TGTGCCAGCAGCTTAGGGAGAAACACTGAAGCTTTCTTT	CASSLGRNTEAFF
TRBD2	-	TRBV14	TRBJ2-3	TGTGCCAGCAGCCAGCGTAGCGGGGGGTTCCCAGATACGCAGTATTTT	CASSQRSGGFPDTQYF
TRBD1	-	TRBV5-1	TRBJ1-1	TGCGCCAGCAGCCTACGACAGGGTGGGAACACTGAAGCTTTCTTT	CASSLRQGGNTEAFF